The 9 T cell receptor beta chains below come from one sample, sequenced in a study of T cell responses to AZD1222 COVID-19 vaccine. Here immunoSEQ multiplex PCR was the method, and the copy in TCRdb shows in-frame clones only, minus some. Among 73,000 or so clones, approximately 88% were seen once, and the ten largest hold around 20%. The sample in question was peripheral blood, obtained on day 0 of AZD1222 vaccination. The receptors shown here come from an adult in good health.

The V and J genes are TRBV9 and TRBJ2-1; D might be TRBD1 or TRBD2, each matching 5 bases. The CDR3 covers 15 residues. Trimming removed 0 bases at V and 4 bases at J, with 11 bases between. The V gene's germline CDR1 is SGDLS and CDR2 YYNGEE. The chain's CDR3 is CASSVAGRDYNEQFF. The CDR3 DNA is TGTGCCAGCAGCGTAGCGGGACGGGATTACAATGAGCAGTTCTTC.

The genes are TRBV7-9 and TRBJ1-2; D is perhaps TRBD1 (6 bases). Trimming took 7 bases from V and 4 from J, leaving 19 bases between them. The CDR3 covers 15 residues. Germline V gene lookup returns CDR1 SEHNR and CDR2 FQNEAQ (reference sequence). The CDR3 DNA follows: TGTGCCAGCACCCTAGGGGGGGCGCGGGGCTATGGCTACACCTTC. The encoded protein is CASTLGGARGYGYTF.

The chain uses TRBV2 and TRBJ1-2; TRBD1 aligns across 9 bases. Germline V gene data show CDR1 as SNHLY and CDR2 as FYNNEI. The V and J ends lost 8 bases and 3 bases, in that order; junction bases with no gene match: 4. The CDR3 extends over 13 amino acids. CDR3 region: CASEWTGDYGYTF. The CDR3 DNA follows: TGTGCCAGCGAATGGACAGGGGACTATGGCTACACCTTC.

V gene TRBV7-9 combines with J gene TRBJ1-2; a possible D gene is TRBD1 (6 bases). The V gene lost 5 bases and the J gene lost 8 bases, with 12 bases spanning the gap. The CDR3 extends over 12 amino acids. Germline lookup yields CDR1 SEHNR and CDR2 FQNEAQ (reference sequence). The DNA for the CDR3 is TGTGCCAGCAGCAGACAGGCGGTCGGCTACACCTTC. Its translation is CASSRQAVGYTF.

This clone was observed once. Its ends do not fully match the called genes, so a read error is possible. The chain links TRBV19 to TRBJ2-1, with 11 bases that match TRBD2. CDR3 size: 15 residues. Germline CDR1 reads LNHDA; CDR2 reads SQIVND (reference sequence). The CDR3 region is CASRIAGGIYNEQFF. CDR3 in DNA: TGTGCCAGTAGGATAGCGGGAGGGATATACAATGAGCAGTTCTTC.

The CDR3 loop is CASSFQALGDEQFF. The CDR3 region has the DNA TGTGCCAGCAGCTTCCAGGCCCTGGGCGATGAGCAGTTCTTC. V and J are TRBV7-3 and TRBJ2-1; D uncertain. CDR3 size: 14 residues. The germline V gene encodes CDR1 SGHTA and CDR2 FQGTGA. V lost 3 bases and J 8 bases, leaving 14 bases between the germline ends. Full variable domain (missing parts from reference TRBV7-3 and TRBJ2-1): GAGVSQTPSNKVTEKGKYVELRCDPISGHTALYWYRQSLGQGPEFLIYFQGTGAADDSGLPNDRFFAVRPEGSVSTLKIQRTERGDSAVYLCASSFQALGDEQFFGPGTRLTVL.

This chain links TRBV10-3 with TRBJ2-7, with 9 nucleotides matching TRBD1. Germline V lookup: CDR1 ENHRY, CDR2 SYGVKD. Losses at the gene ends were 3 bases for V and 4 bases for J; bases not matched to a gene: 16. This CDR3 is built from 18 residues. The CDR3 loop is CAISERMAPGQGMYEQYF. The CDR3 region has the DNA TGTGCCATCAGTGAAAGGATGGCTCCGGGACAGGGTATGTACGAGCAGTACTTC.

This clone appeared a single time. The chain carries TRBV24-1 and TRBJ1-5; D remains unclear. Germline V lookup: CDR1 KGHDR, CDR2 SFDVKD. The CDR3 totals 12 residues. The V gene lost 2 bases and the J gene lost 3 bases, with 1 base spanning the gap. This CDR3 reads CATSDSNQPQHF. The CDR3 DNA follows: TGTGCCACCAGTGATTCCAATCAGCCCCAGCATTTT.

The chain joins TRBV2 to TRBJ2-7, with a tentative D call TRBD2 (7 bases). The V gene lost 1 base and the J gene lost 3 bases, with 10 bases spanning the gap. Per germline, CDR1 SNHLY and CDR2 FYNNEI. The CDR3 sequence is 14 residues long. The CDR3 DNA sequence: TGTGCCAGCAGTGAAGGGGGGGGACACTACGAGCAGTACTTC. This encodes CASSEGGGHYEQYF.